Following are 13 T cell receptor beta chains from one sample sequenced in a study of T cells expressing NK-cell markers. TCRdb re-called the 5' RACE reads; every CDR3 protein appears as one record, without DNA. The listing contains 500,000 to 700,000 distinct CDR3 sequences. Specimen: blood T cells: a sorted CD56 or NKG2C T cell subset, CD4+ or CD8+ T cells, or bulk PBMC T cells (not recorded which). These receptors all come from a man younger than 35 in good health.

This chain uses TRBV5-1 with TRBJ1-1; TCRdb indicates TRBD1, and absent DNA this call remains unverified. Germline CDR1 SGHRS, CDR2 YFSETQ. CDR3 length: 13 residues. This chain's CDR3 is CASSPPWATEAFF.

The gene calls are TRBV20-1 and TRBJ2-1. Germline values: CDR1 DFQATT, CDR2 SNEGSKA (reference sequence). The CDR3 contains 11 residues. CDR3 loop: CSASSANEQFF.

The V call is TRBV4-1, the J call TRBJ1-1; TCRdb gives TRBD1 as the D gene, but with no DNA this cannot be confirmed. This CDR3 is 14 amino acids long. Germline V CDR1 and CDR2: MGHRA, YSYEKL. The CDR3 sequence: CASSPPGENTEAFF.

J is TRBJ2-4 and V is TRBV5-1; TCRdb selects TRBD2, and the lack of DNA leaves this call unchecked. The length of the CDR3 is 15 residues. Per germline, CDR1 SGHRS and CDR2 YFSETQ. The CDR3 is CASSLAGTPENIQYF.

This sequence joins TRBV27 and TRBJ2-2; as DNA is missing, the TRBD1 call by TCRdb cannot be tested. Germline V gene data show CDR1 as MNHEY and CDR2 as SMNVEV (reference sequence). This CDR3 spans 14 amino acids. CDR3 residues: CASSLYPDVGELFF.

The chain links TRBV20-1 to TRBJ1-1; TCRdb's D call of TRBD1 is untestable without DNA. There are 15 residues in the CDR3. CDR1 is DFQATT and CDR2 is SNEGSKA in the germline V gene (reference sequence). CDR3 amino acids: CSAGDRGWSGTEAFF.

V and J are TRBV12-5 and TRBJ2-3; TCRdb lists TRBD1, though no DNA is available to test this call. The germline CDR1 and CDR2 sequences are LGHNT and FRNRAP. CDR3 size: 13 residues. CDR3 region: CASGASGPDTQYF.

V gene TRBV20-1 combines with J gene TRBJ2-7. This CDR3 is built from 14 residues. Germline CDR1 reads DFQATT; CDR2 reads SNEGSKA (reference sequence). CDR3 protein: CSAIRAHLPYEQYF.

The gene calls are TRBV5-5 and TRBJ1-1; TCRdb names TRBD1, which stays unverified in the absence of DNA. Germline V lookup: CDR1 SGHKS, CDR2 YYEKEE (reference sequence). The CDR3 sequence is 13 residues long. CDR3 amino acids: CASSPLGTVEAFF.

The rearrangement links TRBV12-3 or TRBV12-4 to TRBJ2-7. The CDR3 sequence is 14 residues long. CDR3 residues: CASSFAGIGYEQYF.

This CDR3 is CASRGVGRGVTGELFF. The rearrangement joins TRBV28 to TRBJ2-2; without DNA, the TCRdb call of TRBD1 cannot be checked. Germline loops: CDR1 MDHEN, CDR2 SYDVKM. CDR3 size: 16 residues.

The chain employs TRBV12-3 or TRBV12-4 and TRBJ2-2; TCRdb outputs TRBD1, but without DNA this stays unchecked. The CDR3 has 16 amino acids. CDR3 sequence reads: CASSSLTGLNTGELFF.

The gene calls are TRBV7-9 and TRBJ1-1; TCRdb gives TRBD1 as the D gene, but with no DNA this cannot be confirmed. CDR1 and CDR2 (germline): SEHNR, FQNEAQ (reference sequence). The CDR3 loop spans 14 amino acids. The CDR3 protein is CASSSTQGSPEAFF.